This TCR beta chain was sequenced for a study of regulatory T cells in long-lasting Graves disease. Findings of the study overall: Reduced TCR diversity was observed in persistent Graves' patients versus newly diagnosed patients.

Time point defined: newly diagnosed GD, antithyroid drugs for less than 3 months. PBMC RNA was the source of the TCR library. This clonotype has only a few counts. Its antigen is unknown. CDR3 length equals 16 residues. J lost 4 bases, V lost 6 bases, and 12 bases had no gene match. Germline V lookup: CDR1 SGHDN, CDR2 FVKESK. In building TCR beta libraries, iRepertoire HTBI primers were used together with Arm-PCR of CDR3 regions. TCRdb analysed the multiplex PCR reads with MiXCR anew, one entry per CDR3 protein. Among about 330,000 distinct CDR3 sequences listed, roughly 17% were seen once. These records were also assigned to another study, of T cells in Graves' hyperthyroidism and ophthalmopathy. Per that study: Among the patients, aged 18 to 65, hyperthyroidism was newly diagnosed and had lasted under 2 months.

The V call is TRBV14, the J call TRBJ2-5, with TRBD1 identical over 9 bases. This clonotype originated in a young woman with Graves disease. The specimen was peripheral blood mononuclear cells (PBMCs), collected at new diagnosis, from a patient treated with antithyroid drugs. CDR3 in amino acids: CASSPTGTGLRETQYF. For the CDR3, the DNA is TGTGCCAGCAGTCCAACCGGGACAGGGCTTCGAGAGACCCAGTACTTC.